This T cell receptor beta chain was recovered during a study of a mutant IDH1 vaccine in newly diagnosed glioma. Study results and limitations: Patients showed vaccine-induced immune responses at a rate of around 94%. Changes in top peripheral clonotypes did not appear linked to pseudoprogression.

Measured with immunoSEQ multiplex PCR; TCRdb has only the in-frame clones, and not every one. Found here are about 29,000 clones, approximately 84% of them singletons; the top ten hold roughly 8.2%. Described time point: week 23, last vaccination. Doses comprised 300 ug of mutant IDH1 20-mer peptide each, plus topical imiquimod. The donor cohort comprised cases of new WHO grade 3 or 4 IDH1-mutant, ATRX-lost astrocytoma. The CDR3 covers 14 residues. V was shortened by 4 bases and J by 9 bases, with 13 bases between the two germline ends. CDR1 is SGHTA, CDR2 FQGNSA, per germline. Details on this clone: Antigen: not known.

Sequences were derived from PBMCs, sampled from a glioma patient whose treatment included an IDH1 peptide vaccine. V is TRBV7-2 and J is TRBJ1-6; D is unresolved. This TCR came from a woman under 30 with glioma. This CDR3 is CASSSVFLSSPLHF. The CDR3 coding sequence is TGTGCCAGCAGCTCGGTGTTTTTAAGTTCACCCCTCCACTTT.